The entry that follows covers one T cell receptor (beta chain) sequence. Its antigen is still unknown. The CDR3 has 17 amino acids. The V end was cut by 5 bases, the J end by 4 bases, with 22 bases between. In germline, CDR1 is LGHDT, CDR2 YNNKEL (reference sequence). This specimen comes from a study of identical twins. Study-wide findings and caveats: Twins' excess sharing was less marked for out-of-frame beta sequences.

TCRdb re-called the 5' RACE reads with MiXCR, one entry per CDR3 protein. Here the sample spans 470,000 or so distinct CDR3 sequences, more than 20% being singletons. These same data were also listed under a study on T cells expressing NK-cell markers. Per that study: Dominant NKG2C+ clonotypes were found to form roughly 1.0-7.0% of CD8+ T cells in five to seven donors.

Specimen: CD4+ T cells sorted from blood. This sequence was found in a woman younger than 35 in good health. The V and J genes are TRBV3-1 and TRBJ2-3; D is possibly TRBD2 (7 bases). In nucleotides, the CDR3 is TGTGCCAGCAGCTCGAGATGGGGGGGCCTAAGGGCAGATACGCAGTATTTT. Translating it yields CASSSRWGGLRADTQYF.